A selection of T cell receptor beta chains follows, all from one sample in a study of blood T cell repertoires in COVID-19. The method was immunoSEQ multiplex PCR; TCRdb's version includes in-frame clones alone and lacks a portion of them. This repertoire shows hundreds of thousands of clones, about 89% found once; its top ten account for over 1.2%. The sequencing sample was made of peripheral blood. The receptors come from a woman aged 40 to 50 who had recovered from COVID-19. The CDR3 runs from the conserved cysteine through the conserved F or W. Fields, in order: J gene, clone size, D gene, V gene, CDR3 DNA, CDR3 protein. D genes are given only for firm matches. Expanded clones are given a class, and other clones once, few, many or no size at all.

>TRBJ1-4|.|.|TRBV7-2
TGTGCCAGCAGCCGCACGGGACTCAGTGAAAAACTGTTTTTT
CASSRTGLSEKLFF
>TRBJ2-3|.|TRBD1|TRBV9
TGTGCCAGCAGCGTAGTTGGGACAGGGAACCTAGATACGCAGTATTTT
CASSVVGTGNLDTQYF
>TRBJ1-6|.|TRBD1|TRBV5-4
TGTGCCAGCAGCGCTGGACAGGGGGGTGTTTCACCCCTCCACTTT
CASSAGQGGVSPLHF
>TRBJ2-2|.|.|TRBV6-2/TRBV6-3
TGTGCCAGCAGCCCAGGAGAAGCCGGGGAGCTGTTTTTT
CASSPGEAGELFF
>TRBJ2-3|.|TRBD1|TRBV7-2
TGTGCCAGCAGCTTCTGGACAGGGGGCGCAGATACGCAGTATTTT
CASSFWTGGADTQYF
>TRBJ2-3|.|.|TRBV25-1
TGTGCCAGCAGTGACCCTTCGGGAGTGGATACGCAGTATTTT
CASSDPSGVDTQYF
>TRBJ1-6|.|TRBD1|TRBV19
TGTGCCAGTAGTTCGGGACAGCAGAATTCACCCCTCCACTTT
CASSSGQQNSPLHF
>TRBJ1-3|once|.|TRBV27
TGTGCCACCGGGGGGGGAAACACCATATATTTT
CATGGGNTIYF
>TRBJ1-1|.|TRBD1|TRBV9
TGTGCCAGCAGTCTTAGTGGGGACAGGGGGGGATTCACTGAAGCTTTCTTT
CASSLSGDRGGFTEAFF
>TRBJ2-5|.|.|TRBV5-1
TGCGCCAGCAGCTTCGGGGCGGGGGCCTACCGAGAGACCCAGTACTTC
CASSFGAGAYRETQYF
>TRBJ2-7|.|.|TRBV11-2
TGTGCCAGCAGCTTAGGACAGGCAAGCACCTACGAGCAGTACTTC
CASSLGQASTYEQYF
>TRBJ2-7|.|TRBD1|TRBV9
TGTGCCAGCAGCCTCTCCCGGGGACAGGTGGGCGAGCAGTACTTC
CASSLSRGQVGEQYF
>TRBJ1-2|.|.|TRBV5-6
TGTGCCAGCAGCTCCTACGACTATGGCTACACCTTC
CASSSYDYGYTF
>TRBJ2-1|.|TRBD2|TRBV18
TGTGCCAGCTCACTAAGGACTAGCACCTACAATGAGCAGTTCTTC
CASSLRTSTYNEQFF
>TRBJ2-7|once|TRBD2|TRBV7-6
TGTGCCAGCAGCTTAGCTGCTAGCGGGGGTACTGTCTCCTACGAGCAGTACTTC
CASSLAASGGTVSYEQYF
>TRBJ1-5|.|.|TRBV30
TGTGCCTGGAGTGTATTGGCCAATCAGCCCCAGCATTTT
CAWSVLANQPQHF
>TRBJ2-2|.|TRBD2|TRBV5-1
TGCGCCAGCAGCGCGCGGGGGGGAAACACCGGGGAGCTGTTTTTT
CASSARGGNTGELFF
>TRBJ1-2|.|.|TRBV10-3
TGTGCCATCAGTGAAGGAGGGTGGAACTATGGCTACACCTTC
CAISEGGWNYGYTF
>TRBJ2-1|once|TRBD2|TRBV7-2
TGTGCCAGCAGCTCAACCGCGGGAGGGACCTACTACAATGAGCAGTTCTTC
CASSSTAGGTYYNEQFF
>TRBJ1-1|.|.|TRBV7-8
TGTGCCAGCAGCTTATCTGGGGGGGCTGAAGCTTTCTTT
CASSLSGGAEAFF
>TRBJ2-7|.|TRBD1|TRBV4-2
TGTGCCAGCAGCCAAGAGGACAGGGCCTACGAGCAGTACTTC
CASSQEDRAYEQYF
>TRBJ2-7|.|.|TRBV5-1
TGCGCCAGCAGCTTCACAGTTGGCGAGCAGTACTTC
CASSFTVGEQYF
>TRBJ2-4|.|TRBD2|TRBV5-1
TGCGCCAGCAGCTTGGCGGTAGCGGGGGGGCCCGGCAAAAACATTCAGTACTTC
CASSLAVAGGPGKNIQYF
>TRBJ2-7|.|TRBD1|TRBV6-6
TGTGCCAGCAGTTACCAGGCAGGGGGCTCCTACGAGCAGTACTTC
CASSYQAGGSYEQYF
>TRBJ1-2|.|TRBD1|TRBV10-2
TGCGCCAGCAGTGACCAACAGGGGGTGTCCGGCTACACCTTC
CASSDQQGVSGYTF
>TRBJ2-2|.|.|TRBV27
TGTGCCAGCAGTTTGACGGGACAAAACACCGGGGAGCTGTTTTTT
CASSLTGQNTGELFF
>TRBJ1-4|few|.|TRBV19
TGTGCCAGTAACCCCTTTAGGGGGTTTAATGAAAAACTGTTTTTT
CASNPFRGFNEKLFF
>TRBJ2-7|once|.|TRBV2
TGTGCCAGCAGTGGTTACTACGAGCAGTACTTC
CASSGYYEQYF
>TRBJ2-5|few|TRBD2|TRBV19
TGTGCCAGTAGTCCCGGGACTAGCGTGCCCCAGTACTTC
CASSPGTSVPQYF
>TRBJ2-1|.|TRBD1|TRBV2
TGTGCCAGCAGTGAACCTCGGACAGGGTATGAAGCCAATGAGCAGTTCTTC
CASSEPRTGYEANEQFF
>TRBJ1-6|.|TRBD1|TRBV5-4
TGTGCCAGCAGCCCCAGCGGGACAGGGTCTTTACAGAATTCACCCCTCCACTTT
CASSPSGTGSLQNSPLHF
>TRBJ2-7|.|.|TRBV5-1
TGCGCCAGCAGCTTGGTTGGACACCACTACGAGCAGTACTTC
CASSLVGHHYEQYF
>TRBJ2-3|.|.|TRBV5-1
TGCGCCAGCAGCTTGAGGGGCCCCGCGGATACGCAGTATTTT
CASSLRGPADTQYF
>TRBJ2-5|.|TRBD2|TRBV7-2
TGTGCCAGCAGCTTATTCGCGGGGGGGGGAGAGACCCAGTACTTC
CASSLFAGGGETQYF
>TRBJ2-3|.|.|TRBV30
TGTGCCTGGAGTTTGGGGAGGACAGATACGCAGTATTTT
CAWSLGRTDTQYF
>TRBJ1-2|.|.|TRBV9
TGTGCCAGCAGCGTAGCCGGTGGGGCCGACAAGCTCCCACGGGGGGGCTACACCTTC
CASSVAGGADKLPRGGYTF
>TRBJ2-2|.|TRBD1|TRBV30
TGTGCCTGGAGTAGGTCAGGGGGCCGGGAGCTGTTTTTT
CAWSRSGGRELFF
>TRBJ2-6|.|TRBD2|TRBV9
TGTGCCAGCCGGGGGGGCTCTGGGGCCAACGTCCTGACTTTC
CASRGGSGANVLTF
>TRBJ1-2|.|TRBD1|TRBV6-5
TGTGCCAGCAGTTACAATACAGGGGGCGCAGGCTATGGCTACACCTTC
CASSYNTGGAGYGYTF
>TRBJ1-3|.|.|TRBV5-6
TGTGCCAGCAGCTTGTCGGGATCTGGAAACACCATATATTTT
CASSLSGSGNTIYF
>TRBJ1-3|few|TRBD1|TRBV2
TGTGCCAGCCGGGACAGGAGCTCTGGAAACACCATATATTTT
CASRDRSSGNTIYF
>TRBJ1-3|few|TRBD1|TRBV7-9
TGTGCCATTAAACGGGACAGCTCTGGAAACACCATATATTTT
CAIKRDSSGNTIYF
>TRBJ1-2|.|TRBD1|TRBV7-6
TGTGCCAGCAGCCCTAGCCTCGGGACAGGGAATGGCTACACCTTC
CASSPSLGTGNGYTF
>TRBJ2-1|once|TRBD2|TRBV3-1/TRBV3-2
TGTGCCAGCTCCGATGGCGGGGGGGTCAATGAGCAGTTCTTC
CASSDGGGVNEQFF
>TRBJ1-4|.|.|TRBV15
TGTGCCACCAGCAGATCCCGCCAGGAAAAACTGTTTTTT
CATSRSRQEKLFF
>TRBJ1-2|once|TRBD1|TRBV4-1
TGCGCCAGCAGCCAAGTAGGGACAGTGAGTCCTAACTATGGCTACACCTTC
CASSQVGTVSPNYGYTF
>TRBJ1-2|.|.|TRBV2
TGTGCCAGCAGTGAAGTGGTAGCCGGGACACCCTATGGCTACACCTTC
CASSEVVAGTPYGYTF
>TRBJ2-5|.|.|TRBV10-3
TGTGCCACCACATCAGGAGAGACCCAGTACTTC
CATTSGETQYF
>TRBJ2-5|.|TRBD2|TRBV4-3
TGCGCCAGCAGCCAAGTTTGGACTAGCGGGGGGCGGGAAGGGACCCAGTACTTC
CASSQVWTSGGREGTQYF
>TRBJ2-3|.|.|TRBV3-1/TRBV3-2
TGTGCCAGCAGCTGGGGGGCAGATACGCAGTATTTT
CASSWGADTQYF
>TRBJ2-2|.|.|TRBV7-2
TGTGCCAGCAGCCTACGAGGCGATGGGACCGGGGAGCTGTTTTTT
CASSLRGDGTGELFF
>TRBJ1-2|once|.|TRBV2
TGTGCCAGCAGTGAGGAGGGCCCGGGGGGCTATGGCTACACCTTC
CASSEEGPGGYGYTF
>TRBJ1-6|.|TRBD1|TRBV6-4
TGTGCCAGCAGTGACCGACAGGGTTCACCCCTCCACTTT
CASSDRQGSPLHF
>TRBJ2-7|once|.|TRBV7-9
TGTGCCAGCAGCCTAGCGCGAGGCGAGCAGTACTTC
CASSLARGEQYF
>TRBJ1-1|.|TRBD1|TRBV27
TGTGCCAGCAGTTCCGACAGGGGGAACACTGAAGCTTTCTTT
CASSSDRGNTEAFF
>TRBJ1-2|.|.|TRBV4-3
TGCGCCAGCAGCCAAGATCCGGGGGTTAACTATGGCTACACCTTC
CASSQDPGVNYGYTF